This T cell receptor beta chain came from a study of blood T cell repertoires in COVID-19. Across the whole study: The samples span acute and convalescent COVID-19 from the United States, Italy and Spain. PBMCs, B-cell-depleted T cells, or T cells provided the cDNA or gDNA that made up the material.

V lost 4 bases to trimming and J lost 0 bases, with 13 bases between them. The CDR3 is made up of 15 amino acids. Germline V lookup: CDR1 SGHDN, CDR2 FVKESK. Authors' analysis steps: Quantification of nucleated cells was approximated via reference gene primer amplification. Here immunoSEQ multiplex PCR was the method, and the copy in TCRdb shows in-frame clones only, minus some. The D gene and trimming were derived from the DNA, and the V and J assignments and clone size from that table. Among 150,000 to 200,000 clones listed, almost 85% were seen once. The clonotype originates from a man aged 18 to 29 with active or convalescent COVID-19. The chain recombines TRBV14 with TRBJ2-7; D unclear. Sequenced sample: peripheral blood. The CDR3 is CASSRAGKSSYEQYF. The DNA for the CDR3 is TGTGCCAGCAGCCGAGCAGGTAAAAGCTCCTACGAGCAGTACTTC.